The 5 T cell receptor beta chains reported below all come from one sample, sequenced in a study of T-cell reconstitution after alpha-beta-depleted transplantation in children. General study findings and limits: The authors attributed T-cell counts and diversity one year after transplant mostly to newly produced T cells.

The antigens these receptors bind are not known. Using unique molecular identifiers, the investigators prepared the TCRbeta library. TCRdb ran MiXCR on the PCR reads and lists one entry per CDR3 protein. The table includes 250,000 to 300,000 distinct CDR3 sequences, 6.5% to 9% detected once. The sequencing used peripheral blood, collected 360 days after TCRalphabeta/CD19-depleted stem cell transplant. All receptors derive from a female patient between 2 and 15 years old who had a stem cell transplant for Fanconi anemia, so the T cells may come from the graft donor.

CDR3 sequence: CASMDRESGNTIYF. The CDR3 bases are TGTGCCAGCATGGACAGGGAGTCTGGAAACACCATATATTTT. The chain recombines TRBV28 with TRBJ1-3, with 8 bases fitting TRBD1. V shed 7 bases and J 1 base; nucleotides not matched to a gene: 3. The CDR3 totals 14 residues. Germline CDR1 and CDR2: MDHEN and SYDVKM.

This clonotype was counted at least ten times. CDR3 sequence (DNA): TGTGCCAGCGGGGGAGGGGCCTACGAGCAGTACTTC. It is translated as CASGGGAYEQYF. The V call is TRBV6-6, the J call TRBJ2-7, with 7 bases identical to TRBD2. The CDR3 sequence is 12 residues long. Germline CDR1 reads MNHNY; CDR2 reads SVGAGI (reference sequence). The V gene end was trimmed by 8 bases and the J gene end by 2 bases; junction bases not matched to a gene: 3.

This clonotype has a count of ten or more. The chain combines TRBV29-1 with TRBJ2-5; TRBD2 might be the D (6 bases). Germline CDR1 reads SQVTM; CDR2 reads ANQGSEA. V was pared by 6 bases and J by 5 bases, with 13 bases between. The CDR3 sequence is 12 residues long. CDR3 in DNA: TGCAGCGTCCGGGGGAGAGGGGAGACCCAGTACTTC. Translation gives CSVRGRGETQYF.

This clonotype was detected a few times. V usage is TRBV4-1 and J usage is TRBJ2-2; possibly TRBD2 for D (7 bases). The V gene's germline CDR1 is MGHRA and CDR2 YSYEKL. V was clipped by 1 base and J by 5 bases, with 14 bases between them. This CDR3 spans 16 amino acids. In DNA, the CDR3 is TGCGCCAGCAGCCAAGTGGCGGGGGCCCCGACCGGGGAGCTGTTTTTT. Residues: CASSQVAGAPTGELFF.

The J gene is TRBJ2-4, the V gene TRBV4-3, with D possibly TRBD2 on 6 matching bases. The CDR3 contains 16 residues. Trimming left V 1 base short and J 1 base short, with 11 bases between. Germline loops: CDR1 LGHNA, CDR2 YSLEER. The CDR3 nucleotides read TGCGCCAGCAGCCAAGGGGGCCGGGAGGCCAAAAACATTCAGTACTTC. Encoded protein: CASSQGGREAKNIQYF.